The 27 T cell receptor beta chains below come from one sample, sequenced in a study of blood T cell repertoires in COVID-19. Some clones are missing from TCRdb's copy, which holds only in-frame ones; the method was immunoSEQ multiplex PCR. Here the sample spans 250,000 to 350,000 clones, about nine tenths being singletons. The sequenced sample consisted of PBMCs or T cells enriched from blood (not recorded which). These receptors all stem from a woman aged 45-59 years who had recovered from COVID-19.

The chain employs TRBV29-1 and TRBJ1-1; no reliable D call. V lost 8 bases, J lost 1 base, and 20 bases lay in between. CDR3 length equals 15 residues. Germline V gene sequence: CDR1 SQVTM, CDR2 ANQGSEA. The CDR3 DNA sequence: TGCAGCTTCCTCCCCCCCTCCGGGAAGAACACTGAAGCTTTCTTT. Translating gives CSFLPPSGKNTEAFF. The full variable domain, in which reference TRBV29-1 and TRBJ1-1 provide the parts outside the CDR3, is SAVISQKPSRDICQRGTSLTIQCQVDSQVTMMFWYRQQPGQSLTLIATANQGSEATYESGFVIDKFPISRPNLTFSTLTVSNMSPEDSSIYLCSFLPPSGKNTEAFFGQGTRLTVV.

The chain uses TRBV24-1 and TRBJ1-2, with 9 bases that match TRBD1. CDR3 length: 13 residues. The germline V gene has CDR1 KGHDR and CDR2 SFDVKD. J was trimmed by 14 bases and V by 4 bases; bases with no gene match: 10. The CDR3 protein is CATSETGQGPLTF. The DNA for the CDR3 is TGTGCCACCAGTGAAACTGGACAGGGGCCGCTGACCTTC.

The chain links TRBV5-6 to TRBJ2-1, with a tentative D call TRBD2 (5 bases). Germline CDR1 reads SGHDT; CDR2 reads YYEEEE. The CDR3 contains 15 residues. V was shortened by 0 bases and J by 5 bases, with 12 bases between the two germline ends. The CDR3 loop reads CASSLVGGPDNEQFF. The CDR3, as DNA: TGTGCCAGCAGCTTGGTCGGAGGTCCCGACAATGAGCAGTTCTTC.

In regard to this clone: Other nucleotide sequences in the sample specify the same CDR3. The rearrangement joins TRBV11-2 to TRBJ2-2, with 11 bases lining up with TRBD2. The germline V gene has CDR1 SGHAT and CDR2 FQNNGV. Trimming took 5 bases from V and 5 from J; bases not matched to a gene: 4. CDR3 size: 15 residues. The CDR3 nucleotides read TGTGCCAGCAGCCCGGGACTAGCGGCAACCGGGGAGCTGTTTTTT. Translating gives CASSPGLAATGELFF.

Of note for this clone: In the same sample, other DNA sequences code for this CDR3. The chain is built from TRBV24-1 and TRBJ2-1; D possibly corresponds to TRBD2 (6 bases). Trimming stripped 1 base from V and 5 bases from J, with 8 bases between. Per the germline V gene, CDR1 is KGHDR and CDR2 is SFDVKD. There are 14 residues in the CDR3. CDR3 sequence (DNA): TGTGCCACCAGTGATTTCCGGGGGAACAATGAGCAGTTCTTC. As protein: CATSDFRGNNEQFF.

The chain is built from TRBV11-1 and TRBJ2-3; 10 bases map to TRBD2. With V trimmed by 5 bases and J by 3 bases, 8 bases remained unmatched. This CDR3 has 16 amino acids. Germline V gives CDR1 SGHAT, CDR2 FQDESV (reference sequence). CDR3 residues: CASSPRVAGGTDTQYF. The CDR3 nucleotides read TGTGCCAGCAGCCCCAGGGTAGCGGGAGGTACAGATACGCAGTATTTT.

The table lists this clone with a count of one. The chain has TRBV4-2 and TRBJ1-1; D is possibly TRBD1 (5 bases). V lost 10 bases to trimming and J lost 11 bases, with 26 bases between them. The germline CDR1 and CDR2 sequences are LGHNA and YNFKEQ. There are 14 residues in the CDR3. CDR3 sequence (DNA): TGTGCCACCCGGGGGACTCGTCGGGGCGGGTTGGCTTTCTTT. Its protein is CATRGTRRGGLAFF.

The chain combines TRBV20-1 with TRBJ1-1; D not certain. Germline V lookup: CDR1 DFQATT, CDR2 SNEGSKA (reference sequence). The CDR3 length is 10 residues. Trimming removed 1 base from V and 11 bases from J, with 8 bases in between. This chain's CDR3 is CSARADRAFF. CDR3 coding DNA: TGCAGTGCTAGAGCTGATCGGGCTTTCTTT.

CDR3 loop: CASRGQGRYGYTF. CDR3 bases: TGTGCCAGCAGGGGACAGGGGAGGTATGGCTACACCTTC. This chain links TRBV27 with TRBJ1-2; 10 nucleotides agree with TRBD1. This CDR3 spans 13 amino acids. V lost 6 bases, J lost 5 bases, and 3 bases stayed unmatched. Per germline, CDR1 MNHEY and CDR2 SMNVEV (reference sequence).

This clone was found once. The CDR3: CASSLGGKNGSPLHF. In DNA, the CDR3 is TGTGCCAGCAGCTTGGGTGGCAAAAATGGTTCACCCCTCCACTTT. This chain links TRBV5-6 with TRBJ1-6, with D hard to call. CDR3 size: 15 residues. CDR1 and CDR2 (germline): SGHDT, YYEEEE. V lost 0 bases and J 9 bases, leaving 13 bases between the germline ends.

This clone has a single count. V is TRBV15 and J is TRBJ2-1; TRBD1 matches 7 bases. V lost 7 bases, J lost 9 bases, and 9 bases stayed unmatched. The germline V gene encodes CDR1 LNHNV and CDR2 YYDKDF (reference sequence). This CDR3 has 13 residues. The CDR3: CATMGQLEGEQFF. CDR3 DNA sequence: TGTGCCACCATGGGACAGCTAGAGGGTGAGCAGTTCTTC.

CDR3 in amino acids: CATARQGNQPQHF. For the CDR3, the DNA is TGTGCCACCGCAAGACAGGGCAATCAGCCCCAGCATTTT. The genes are TRBV24-1 and TRBJ1-5; a possible D gene is TRBD1 (6 bases). V was pared by 9 bases and J by 2 bases, with 10 bases between. The CDR3 extends over 13 amino acids. From germline, CDR1 is KGHDR and CDR2 SFDVKD.

This rearrangement joins TRBV19 to TRBJ1-5; no definite D call. CDR1 and CDR2 (germline): LNHDA, SQIVND (reference sequence). CDR3 length: 12 amino acids. The V end lost 4 bases, the J end lost 4 bases, and 5 bases lay between the germline ends. The CDR3 bases are TGTGCCAGTAGTAAATTAAATCAGCCCCAGCATTTT. It encodes CASSKLNQPQHF.

The chain recombines TRBV5-8 with TRBJ2-3; 9 positions agree with TRBD2. V was clipped by 2 bases and J by 4 bases; unmatched bases: 11. The germline V gene has CDR1 SGHTS and CDR2 YDEGEE. The CDR3 spans 17 residues. CDR3 region: CASSLGSSSGSSDTQYF. CDR3 nucleotide sequence: TGTGCCAGCAGCTTAGGGTCAAGTAGCGGGAGTTCAGATACGCAGTATTTT.

J is TRBJ2-2 and V is TRBV27; 10 nucleotides line up with TRBD2. This CDR3 has 18 residues. Germline CDR1 is MNHEY and CDR2 is SMNVEV (reference sequence). J was trimmed by 8 bases and V by 5 bases; bases with no gene match: 17. In nucleotides, the CDR3 is TGTGCCAGCAGTCCCCTCGGGAGCGGGAGGGCCTCTTCGGGGGAGCTGTTTTTT. This gives the protein CASSPLGSGRASSGELFF.

V and J are TRBV4-1 and TRBJ1-2, with TRBD1 matching over 7 bases. Germline V gene lookup returns CDR1 MGHRA and CDR2 YSYEKL. The CDR3 length is 14 residues. V was pared by 5 bases and J by 4 bases, with 7 bases of the junction left unmatched. As DNA, the CDR3 is TGCGCCAGCAGCTCCCAGGGGGACGGCTATGGCTACACCTTC. Its translation is CASSSQGDGYGYTF.

The CDR3 region is CASSPPQGAWGVTLYEQYF. The DNA for the CDR3 is TGTGCCAGCTCCCCCCCCCAGGGGGCGTGGGGGGTGACCCTTTACGAGCAGTACTTC. This chain links TRBV28 with TRBJ2-7; TRBD1 matches 8 bases. There are 19 residues in the CDR3. In germline, CDR1 is MDHEN, CDR2 SYDVKM. V lost 8 bases and J lost 4; bases outside the gene matches: 25.

The chain combines TRBV25-1 with TRBJ1-2; maybe TRBD1 (5 bases). The V end was cut by 1 base, the J end by 7 bases, with 7 bases between. Germline lookup yields CDR1 MGHDK and CDR2 SYGVNS. This CDR3 comprises 12 residues. CDR3 in amino acids: CASSEWRGGYTF. Here the CDR3 DNA reads TGTGCCAGCAGTGAATGGAGGGGTGGCTACACCTTC.

The chain joins TRBV7-2 to TRBJ2-3; 10 nucleotides line up with TRBD2. Germline V gene lookup returns CDR1 SGHTA and CDR2 FQGNSA. With 4 bases clipped from V and 3 bases from J, the junction kept 10 bases outside the gene matches. The CDR3 consists of 17 residues. The CDR3 bases are TGTGCCAGCAGCTGGGCCTCTAGCGGGAGCGGAACAGATACGCAGTATTTT. Translating gives CASSWASSGSGTDTQYF. The complete variable domain, with remaining parts taken from reference TRBV7-2 and TRBJ2-3, reads GAGVSQSPSNKVTEKGKDVELRCDPISGHTALYWYRQSLGQGLEFLIYFQGNSAPDKSGLPSDRFSAERTGGSVSTLTIQRTQQEDSAVYLCASSWASSGSGTDTQYFGPGTRLTVL.

V gene TRBV7-3 combines with J gene TRBJ2-2; TRBD2 agrees at 12 bases. The CDR3 is 16 amino acids. With V trimmed by 5 bases and J by 4 bases, 5 bases remained unmatched. CDR1 is SGHTA, CDR2 FQGTGA, per germline. The CDR3 loop is CASSPPSGRATGELFF. The CDR3 DNA follows: TGTGCCAGCAGCCCTCCTAGCGGGAGGGCCACCGGGGAGCTGTTTTTT.

This clone has a single count. The chain has TRBV6-5 and TRBJ2-7; D not certain. Germline V gene sequence: CDR1 MNHEY, CDR2 SVGAGI. This CDR3 has 15 amino acids. Trimming cost V 0 bases and J 2 bases, with 11 bases left between them. CDR3 amino acids: CASSYSIAVPYEQYF. The CDR3 DNA reads TGTGCCAGCAGTTACTCGATTGCGGTGCCCTACGAGCAGTACTTC.

V and J are TRBV20-1 and TRBJ2-7; 10 bases fit TRBD2. Germline V CDR1 and CDR2: DFQATT, SNEGSKA (reference sequence). CDR3 size: 16 residues. The V segment lost 3 bases and the J segment 5 bases; nucleotides outside the gene matches: 13. The CDR3 coding sequence is TGCAGTGCTAGTCGTTCTTTAGCGGGAGGCGCCCACGAGCAGTACTTC. Translated, it gives CSASRSLAGGAHEQYF.

In its sample, this clone was seen once. This chain uses TRBV6-2 or TRBV6-3 with TRBJ2-4; 15 bases map to TRBD2. The CDR3 is 16 amino acids. Germline CDR1 reads MNHEY; CDR2 reads SVGEGT. J lost 12 bases, V lost 6 bases, and 12 bases had no gene match. CDR3 sequence reads: CASSAGTSGRRGPQYF. In DNA, the CDR3 is TGTGCCAGCAGCGCCGGGACTAGCGGGAGGCGGGGACCTCAGTACTTC.

The rearrangement joins TRBV28 to TRBJ2-1, with 10 positions matching TRBD2. This CDR3 spans 15 amino acids. Germline values: CDR1 MDHEN, CDR2 SYDVKM. The V and J ends lost 7 bases and 6 bases, in that order; junction bases with no gene match: 9. The CDR3 DNA follows: TGTGCCAGCACCTTGGGGAGCGGGAGGGCCAATGAGCAGTTCTTC. This gives the protein CASTLGSGRANEQFF.

The chain links TRBV5-1 to TRBJ2-3; TRBD2 matches at 8 bases. The CDR3 has 15 residues. The germline V gene encodes CDR1 SGHRS and CDR2 YFSETQ. Unmatched junction bases numbered 17, after V lost 4 bases and J lost 13 bases. The CDR3 spells CASSIGTRDGTREYF. Here the CDR3 DNA reads TGCGCCAGCAGCATAGGCACACGAGACGGGACTAGAGAGTATTTT.

This chain joins TRBV18 and TRBJ2-7, with 7 bases lining up with TRBD2. The CDR3 sequence is 15 residues long. Germline V gene sequence: CDR1 KGHSH, CDR2 LQKENI. V trimming: 3 bases; J trimming: 2 bases; junction bases outside the gene matches: 7. As DNA, the CDR3 is TGTGCCAGCTCACCGGGAGTGGGAGGGACCTACGAGCAGTACTTC. Residues: CASSPGVGGTYEQYF.

The rearrangement uses TRBV7-2 and TRBJ2-5; 7 bases line up with TRBD1. The CDR3 is made up of 15 amino acids. V trimming: 4 bases; J trimming: 4 bases; junction bases outside the gene matches: 9. Germline values: CDR1 SGHTA, CDR2 FQGNSA. The CDR3 nucleotides read TGTGCCAGCAGCTCCTCAGGGGGATCACGAGAGACCCAGTACTTC. This codes for CASSSSGGSRETQYF.